The present T cell receptor (beta chain) was sequenced within a study of response to subunit inactivated influenza vaccine. Note on this clonotype: The antigen is unknown.

TCRdb re-called the RT-PCR reads with MiXCR, one entry per CDR3 protein. The table lists 550,000 to 650,000 distinct CDR3 sequences, approximately 10% of them singletons. Study-level findings and limits: The authors proposed limited new T cell recruitment per seasonal influenza vaccination.

This receptor was identified in a man aged 45-60 years who received an inactivated influenza vaccine. The sequences come from PBMCs from blood, collected on the day of vaccination.

CDR3 protein: CASSPPWAGNTEAFF. The CDR3 nucleotides are TGTGCCAGCTCACCACCGTGGGCAGGGAACACTGAAGCTTTCTTT. The rearrangement joins TRBV18 to TRBJ1-1, with unresolved D. V was shortened by 0 bases and J by 1 base, with 9 bases between the two germline ends. Germline loops: CDR1 KGHSH, CDR2 LQKENI. The CDR3 contains 15 residues.